The 21 T cell receptor beta chains below all came from one sample that was sequenced in a study of blood T cell repertoires in COVID-19. Sequencing used immunoSEQ multiplex PCR; TCRdb keeps in-frame clones, though not all of them. This sample has under 350,000 clones; around 89% occur once, and the top ten carry approximately 4.6%. Sequencing was performed on peripheral blood. Every receptor here comes from a man aged 40-50 years with acute or convalescent COVID-19.

The sample holds a few counts of this clone. The chain joins TRBV6-1 to TRBJ1-3; the D is unclear. CDR1 is MNHNS, CDR2 SASEGT, per germline. This CDR3 spans 14 amino acids. V gave up 3 bases and J gave up 3 bases, with 9 bases separating them. CDR3 sequence (DNA): TGTGCCAGCAGTGAGGCACAGCATGGAAACACCATATATTTT. Amino acids: CASSEAQHGNTIYF.

In DNA, the CDR3 is TGTGCCAGCAGCTCCCAAAGCCCACCCCTCCACTTT. Encoded protein: CASSSQSPPLHF. The chain links TRBV4-2 to TRBJ1-6; unclear D gene. This CDR3 is 12 amino acids long. V was trimmed by 5 bases and J by 11 bases, leaving 10 bases between them. Germline CDR1 LGHNA, CDR2 YNFKEQ.

The gene calls are TRBV11-2 and TRBJ2-3; 9 bases match TRBD2. The V segment lost 5 bases and the J segment 0 bases; nucleotides outside the gene matches: 6. The CDR3 is 16 residues long. CDR1 is SGHAT and CDR2 is FQNNGV in the germline V gene. This chain's CDR3 is CASSPRGTSSTDTQYF. DNA of the CDR3: TGTGCCAGCAGCCCTAGGGGGACTAGCAGCACAGATACGCAGTATTTT.

CDR3 in amino acids: CASSREGGLVYEQYF. DNA for the CDR3: TGTGCCAGCAGCCGAGAAGGAGGACTTGTCTACGAGCAGTACTTC. The chain couples TRBV4-2 to TRBJ2-7, with TRBD2 as a possible D gene (5 bases). CDR1 and CDR2 (germline): LGHNA, YNFKEQ. V lost 4 bases and J 3 bases, leaving 16 bases between the germline ends. The CDR3 is 15 amino acids.

The chain has TRBV7-2 and TRBJ2-7; TRBD2 agrees at 8 bases. Germline CDR1 reads SGHTA; CDR2 reads FQGNSA. Trimming at V came to 5 bases and at J to 6 bases, leaving 15 bases not matched to a gene. The CDR3 totals 16 residues. CDR3: CASSHPWQRGRLEQYF. In nucleotides, the CDR3 is TGTGCCAGCAGCCACCCCTGGCAGCGGGGGAGGCTCGAGCAGTACTTC.

The chain carries TRBV30 and TRBJ1-2; 8 nucleotides agree with TRBD1. The CDR3 consists of 15 residues. CDR1 is GTSNPN, CDR2 SVGIG, per germline (reference sequence). J gave up 4 bases and V 1 base, and 8 bases lay outside the gene matches. In nucleotides, the CDR3 is TGTGCCTGGAGTGCGGTCAGGGGGCCTGGCTATGGCTACACCTTC. Protein: CAWSAVRGPGYGYTF.

This clone was seen just once. CDR3 amino acids: CSVESFRGGAYEQYF. The CDR3 region has the DNA TGCAGCGTTGAATCATTTCGGGGGGGCGCCTACGAGCAGTACTTC. The rearrangement links TRBV29-1 to TRBJ2-7, with TRBD2 matching over 8 bases. Germline V CDR1 and CDR2: SQVTM, ANQGSEA. There are 15 residues in the CDR3. V shed 2 bases and J 2 bases; nucleotides not matched to a gene: 8.

The rearrangement links TRBV11-3 to TRBJ2-7; the match to TRBD2 covers 9 bases. V gave up 4 bases and J gave up 5 bases; unmatched junction bases: 3. Germline lookup yields CDR1 SGHNT and CDR2 YENEEA. This CDR3 has 13 residues. This CDR3 is CASSSRGGHEQYF. CDR3 coding DNA: TGTGCCAGCAGCTCGCGGGGGGGACACGAGCAGTACTTC.

The chain combines TRBV5-8 with TRBJ2-1; TRBD2 might be the D (5 bases). CDR1 is SGHTS and CDR2 is YDEGEE in the germline V gene. V lost 6 bases and J lost 1, with 14 bases in between. The CDR3 totals 15 residues. CDR3 loop: CASTTDGNSYNEQFF. The DNA for the CDR3 is TGTGCCAGCACCACGGACGGGAATTCCTACAATGAGCAGTTCTTC.

The V and J genes are TRBV6-5 and TRBJ2-1; D remains unclear. With 1 base removed from V and 5 bases from J, the gap between germline ends came to 6 bases. The CDR3 has 13 residues. Germline loops: CDR1 MNHEY, CDR2 SVGAGI. The CDR3: CASSYFANNEQFF. In DNA, the CDR3 is TGTGCCAGCAGTTACTTTGCGAACAATGAGCAGTTCTTC.

V gene TRBV5-4 combines with J gene TRBJ1-2, with D unresolved. Germline V gene sequence: CDR1 SGHNT, CDR2 YYREEE (reference sequence). Trimming stripped 6 bases from V and 0 bases from J, with 9 bases between. This CDR3 has 13 amino acids. The CDR3, as DNA: TGTGCCAGCACCACGATAGCTAACTATGGCTACACCTTC. Translating it yields CASTTIANYGYTF. The complete variable domain, with remaining parts taken from reference TRBV5-4 and TRBJ1-2, reads ETGVTQSPTHLIKTRGQQVTLRCSSQSGHNTVSWYQQALGQGPQFIFQYYREEENGRGNFPPRFSGLQFPNYSSELNVNALELDDSALYLCASTTIANYGYTFGSGTRLTVV.

This rearrangement joins TRBV27 to TRBJ1-2, with no clear D. Germline lookup yields CDR1 MNHEY and CDR2 SMNVEV (reference sequence). The CDR3 totals 14 residues. V was trimmed by 2 bases and J by 5 bases, leaving 12 bases between them. The CDR3 region is CASSLRRESYGYTF. The CDR3 DNA reads as TGTGCCAGCAGTTTAAGGAGGGAATCTTATGGCTACACCTTC.

The chain combines TRBV5-4 with TRBJ2-3, with D tentatively TRBD2 (6 bases). The ends were cut back, 2 bases at V and 0 bases at J, with 10 bases in the middle. The CDR3 extends over 15 amino acids. From germline, CDR1 is SGHNT and CDR2 YYREEE (reference sequence). The CDR3 DNA reads TGTGCCAGCAGCTTAGGCGGGACTAGCACAGATACGCAGTATTTT. It codes for CASSLGGTSTDTQYF.

The V call is TRBV5-1, the J call TRBJ1-1, with D uncertain. V lost 4 bases to trimming and J lost 6 bases, with 16 bases between them. Per the germline V gene, CDR1 is SGHRS and CDR2 is YFSETQ. The CDR3 consists of 14 residues. The CDR3 bases are TGCGCCAGCAGCACGGTCTCGGGGTTCGCTGAAGCTTTCTTT. This codes for CASSTVSGFAEAFF.

The chain employs TRBV3-1 (or the pseudogene TRBV3-2) and TRBJ1-1; D is uncertain. The germline V and J ends were trimmed by 3 bases and 8 bases, with 13 bases remaining between them. CDR1 and CDR2 from the germline V gene are LGHDT and YNNKEL (reference sequence). There are 13 residues in the CDR3. CDR3 protein: CASSHPQAIEAFF. The CDR3 DNA follows: TGTGCCAGCAGCCACCCTCAGGCAATAGAAGCTTTCTTT.

The chain has TRBV30 and TRBJ2-3; the D gene is possibly TRBD1 (5 bases). The ends were cut back, 0 bases at V and 3 bases at J, with 13 bases in the middle. From germline, CDR1 is GTSNPN and CDR2 SVGIG (reference sequence). CDR3 length: 15 residues. As DNA, the CDR3 is TGTGCCTGGAGTGTACAAGGGGCGTTAACAGATACGCAGTATTTT. This gives the protein CAWSVQGALTDTQYF.

The J gene is TRBJ1-2, the V gene TRBV19; 7 bases are a match to TRBD1. V trimming: 8 bases; J trimming: 0 bases; junction bases outside the gene matches: 3. From germline, CDR1 is LNHDA and CDR2 SQIVND (reference sequence). CDR3 length: 13 residues. Here the CDR3 DNA reads TGTGCCAGTCGACAGGGAGCTAACTATGGCTACACCTTC. Its protein product is CASRQGANYGYTF. The full variable domain, its missing parts supplied by reference TRBV19 and TRBJ1-2, is DGGITQSPKYLFRKEGQNVTLSCEQNLNHDAMYWYRQDPGQGLRLIYYSQIVNDFQKGDIAEGYSVSREKKESFPLTVTSAQKNPTAFYLCASRQGANYGYTFGSGTRLTVV.

This clone has a single count. V gene TRBV6-5 combines with J gene TRBJ1-2; D perhaps matches TRBD1 (6 bases). There are 16 residues in the CDR3. Germline V gene data show CDR1 as MNHEY and CDR2 as SVGAGI. V was shortened by 4 bases and J by 1 base, with 16 bases between the two germline ends. The CDR3 loop reads CASSCQGGGFNYGYTF. CDR3 nucleotides: TGTGCCAGCAGTTGTCAAGGGGGGGGTTTTAACTATGGCTACACCTTC.

Concerning this clone: The identical CDR3 is also encoded by other nucleotide sequences in the sample. The chain combines TRBV12-3 or TRBV12-4 with TRBJ1-1; D gene ambiguous. This CDR3 spans 13 amino acids. V lost 3 bases to trimming and J lost 4 bases, with 9 bases between them. CDR3 sequence (DNA): TGTGCCAGCAGTTTGGAGGGTGGCACTGAAGCTTTCTTT. It encodes CASSLEGGTEAFF.

The CDR3: CASSGRTRRPYEQYF. For the CDR3, the DNA is TGCGCCAGCAGTGGCCGGACAAGACGCCCCTACGAGCAGTACTTC. This sequence joins TRBV10-2 and TRBJ2-7; weak D call: TRBD1 (5 bases). Deletions cut 4 bases from V and 2 bases from J, with 15 bases between. The CDR3 consists of 15 residues. Per the germline V gene, CDR1 is WSHSY and CDR2 is SAAADI.

The chain has TRBV4-2 and TRBJ1-2; a weak D match, TRBD1 (6 bases). The germline CDR1 and CDR2 sequences are LGHNA and YNFKEQ. Trimming left V 3 bases short and J 8 bases short, with 19 bases between. There are 15 residues in the CDR3. This CDR3 reads CASSQDPGGLGGYTF. The CDR3 DNA follows: TGTGCCAGCAGCCAGGACCCTGGGGGCCTAGGGGGCTACACCTTC.